This T cell receptor beta chain was recovered during a study of cytomegalovirus exposure and HLA in healthy donors. About the study: Around 86 million unique TCRs, all from HLA-typed donors, were included in an early release of the data.

This clone occurred a few times. The PCR ran on 60 Vbeta and 13 Jbeta primers. This table comes from immunoSEQ multiplex PCR, and its TCRdb copy is limited to in-frame clones, with some not included. The table shows 100,000 to 150,000 clones, with approximately 15% occurring only once. The V gene end was trimmed by 5 bases and the J gene end by 1 base; junction bases not matched to a gene: 7. This CDR3 is built from 17 residues. Germline lookup yields CDR1 SGHRS and CDR2 YFSETQ. The V and J genes are TRBV5-1 and TRBJ2-1, with 12 bases matching TRBD1. The sequence was collected from a woman aged 18-29 years in good health and CMV-seronegative. Sequencing was performed on PBMCs. DNA for the CDR3: TGCGCCAGCAGTTCGGGACAGGGGGCCTCTTCCTACAATGAGCAGTTCTTC. It codes for CASSSGQGASSYNEQFF.